This T cell receptor (beta chain) was found in a study of early T cells in non-severe SARS-CoV-2 infection. At the level of the study: From unsorted whole blood, bulk RNA was sequenced, and the chains remained unpaired.

Attachment of unique molecular identifiers was made to individual cDNA molecules. TCRdb used MiXCR to reprocess the 5' RACE reads, holding one entry per CDR3 protein. The sample includes fewer than 95,000 distinct CDR3 sequences, approximately 15% of them seen just once. This CDR3 contains 14 residues. Germline V lookup: CDR1 SGHRS, CDR2 YFSETQ. Trimming cost V 0 bases and J 4 bases, with 8 bases left between them. This clonotype occurred a few times. The chain uses TRBV5-1 and TRBJ2-1; D may be TRBD2 (5 bases). The material sequenced was whole blood, taken at baseline. The TCR sequence derives from an adult who was a healthcare worker with PCR-confirmed SARS-CoV-2 infection or an uninfected control (not recorded which). This CDR3 is CASSLGESYNEQFF. In nucleotides, the CDR3 is TGCGCCAGCAGCTTGGGGGAGAGTTACAATGAGCAGTTCTTC.